Below are 13 T cell receptor beta chains sequenced from a single sample in a study of CD8+ T cells in alopecia areata. Documented treatment: oral pan-JAK inhibitor, 5-10 mg twice daily. cDNA serving as the sequencing template came from extracted, reverse transcribed RNA. Libraries were prepared by immunoSEQ multiplex PCR; TCRdb keeps only in-frame clonotypes and omits some of them. The sample yields roughly 180,000 clones, around 51% seen once. The specimen comprised CD8+ T cells sorted from blood, sampled at approximately week 52, from a patient treated with tofacitinib. These TCRs come from a human donor with alopecia areata.

The chain uses TRBV7-6 and TRBJ2-7, with D perhaps TRBD1 (6 bases). Trimming shortened V by 1 base and J by 2 bases, and 9 bases separated the two germline ends. The germline V gene encodes CDR1 SGHVS and CDR2 FNYEAQ. The CDR3 is 14 amino acids. The CDR3, as DNA: TGTGCCAGCAGCTTAGAGGCAGGGGCCTACGAGCAGTACTTC. Protein sequence: CASSLEAGAYEQYF.

The chain links TRBV29-1 to TRBJ1-2; no clear D gene. V was trimmed by 3 bases and J by 2 bases, leaving 7 bases between them. CDR1 is SQVTM and CDR2 is ANQGSEA in the germline V gene. This CDR3 comprises 12 residues. The chain's CDR3 is CSVERQNYGYTF. DNA for the CDR3: TGCAGCGTTGAGCGGCAGAACTATGGCTACACCTTC.

This clone turned up a few times. This rearrangement joins TRBV6-1 to TRBJ2-7; TRBD1 matches at 8 bases. The CDR3 contains 16 residues. Per the germline V gene, CDR1 is MNHNS and CDR2 is SASEGT. Unmatched junction bases numbered 9, after V lost 0 bases and J lost 5 bases. The DNA for the CDR3 is TGTGCCAGCAGTGAAGCAAGGGACAGGTTTGGCCACGAGCAGTACTTC. Translating gives CASSEARDRFGHEQYF.

The rearrangement links TRBV9 to TRBJ2-1; no firm D call. This CDR3 has 11 amino acids. V was cut by 0 bases and J by 10 bases, with 5 bases left in between. Germline lookup yields CDR1 SGDLS and CDR2 YYNGEE. The CDR3 DNA reads as TGTGCCAGCAGCGTAGCTACGGAGCAGTTCTTC. Its protein is CASSVATEQFF.

This clone has only a few counts. The chain links TRBV2 to TRBJ2-5; D might be TRBD2 (6 bases). V was cut by 7 bases and J by 0 bases, with 15 bases left in between. CDR3 length equals 15 residues. The germline V gene has CDR1 SNHLY and CDR2 FYNNEI. CDR3 sequence (DNA): TGTGCCAGCACCTCTCAAGGAGGGAACCAAGAGACCCAGTACTTC. The encoded protein is CASTSQGGNQETQYF.

The chain combines TRBV7-9 with TRBJ2-2; D remains ambiguous. The CDR3 spans 15 residues. The germline V and J ends were trimmed by 3 bases and 4 bases, with 12 bases remaining between them. Per the germline V gene, CDR1 is SEHNR and CDR2 is FQNEAQ (reference sequence). The chain's CDR3 is CASSLDGQRTGELFF. CDR3 coding DNA: TGTGCCAGCAGCTTGGATGGGCAGCGCACCGGGGAGCTGTTTTTT.

This chain uses TRBV11-1 with TRBJ2-7, with 8 bases that match TRBD1. Unmatched junction bases numbered 4, after V lost 4 bases and J lost 5 bases. The CDR3 sequence is 13 residues long. Germline lookup yields CDR1 SGHAT and CDR2 FQDESV (reference sequence). The CDR3 loop is CASSWMTGDEQYF. The DNA for the CDR3 is TGTGCCAGCAGCTGGATGACAGGGGACGAGCAGTACTTC.

This chain joins TRBV7-3 and TRBJ1-2; perhaps TRBD1 as D (5 bases). The CDR3 totals 13 residues. Trimming pared 8 bases from V and 2 bases from J, leaving 12 bases between. Per germline, CDR1 SGHTA and CDR2 FQGTGA. The CDR3 sequence is CASAEGVNYGYTF. The CDR3 region has the DNA TGTGCCAGCGCCGAAGGGGTGAACTATGGCTACACCTTC.

The genes are TRBV13 and TRBJ2-3; unclear D gene. The CDR3 consists of 16 residues. Germline V gives CDR1 PRHDT, CDR2 FYEKMQ (reference sequence). Trimming stripped 3 bases from V and 2 bases from J, with 15 bases between. CDR3 loop: CASSLGDRGFTDTQYF. CDR3 in DNA: TGTGCCAGCAGCTTGGGTGACCGCGGATTCACAGATACGCAGTATTTT.

The V call is TRBV7-9, the J call TRBJ2-7, with a tentative D call TRBD1 (5 bases). CDR3 size: 16 residues. CDR1 and CDR2 (germline): SEHNR, FQNEAQ (reference sequence). Trimming took off 0 bases at V and 4 bases at J, with 16 bases between the two ends. The chain's CDR3 is CASSLATGLDMYEQYF. As DNA, the CDR3 is TGTGCCAGCAGCTTAGCAACAGGTCTAGACATGTACGAGCAGTACTTC.

This clone has just a few counts. The rearrangement joins TRBV7-4 to TRBJ2-5; TRBD2 aligns across 8 bases. The length of the CDR3 is 15 residues. The germline gives CDR1 SGHVT, CDR2 SQSDAQ. Losses at the gene ends were 5 bases for V and 5 bases for J; bases not matched to a gene: 10. CDR3 bases: TGTGCCAGCAGCCCCCCGGGAGGGGGTTTTGAGACCCAGTACTTC. As protein: CASSPPGGGFETQYF.

V usage is TRBV6-5 and J usage is TRBJ1-2, with D unresolved. This CDR3 has 15 residues. With 0 bases removed from V and 6 bases from J, the gap between germline ends came to 14 bases. Germline lookup yields CDR1 MNHEY and CDR2 SVGAGI. The chain's CDR3 is CASSYSAFKGDGYTF. CDR3 nucleotide sequence: TGTGCCAGCAGTTACTCCGCCTTTAAAGGAGATGGCTACACCTTC.

The J gene is TRBJ2-7, the V gene TRBV9; 7 bases fit TRBD1. Germline V gene lookup returns CDR1 SGDLS and CDR2 YYNGEE. The CDR3 totals 14 residues. Losses at the gene ends were 0 bases for V and 4 bases for J; bases not matched to a gene: 4. CDR3 sequence reads: CASSVGTGLYEQYF. The DNA of the CDR3 is TGTGCCAGCAGCGTAGGGACAGGACTTTACGAGCAGTACTTC.